One and the same sample provided the 14 T cell receptor beta chains below, sequenced in a study of technical replicates of blood from several donors. TCRdb's table, derived via immunoSEQ multiplex PCR, lists solely in-frame clones and lacks some. The sample has tens of thousands of clones, nearly 99% seen once. Sequences were obtained from T cells isolated from PBMCs. These receptors all come from a human donor in good health.

CDR3 nucleotide sequence: TGTGCCAGTAGTATAGATCGGGGAATCGAGCAGTACTTC. Its translation is CASSIDRGIEQYF. V is TRBV19 and J is TRBJ2-7; D possibly corresponds to TRBD2 (5 bases). Per the germline V gene, CDR1 is LNHDA and CDR2 is SQIVND (reference sequence). Trimming stripped 0 bases from V and 6 bases from J, with 9 bases between. The CDR3 has 13 residues.

The chain is built from TRBV27 and TRBJ1-2; D uncertain. Germline V gene lookup returns CDR1 MNHEY and CDR2 SMNVEV (reference sequence). V lost 5 bases to trimming and J lost 4 bases, with 17 bases between them. The CDR3 covers 15 residues. The CDR3 nucleotides are TGTGCCAGCAGTGTCATCCCGGGGTCTAGCTATGGCTACACCTTC. Protein: CASSVIPGSSYGYTF.

V usage is TRBV27 and J usage is TRBJ2-7; 7 nucleotides line up with TRBD1. CDR1 and CDR2 from the germline V gene are MNHEY and SMNVEV (reference sequence). The CDR3 runs to 14 residues. V gave up 6 bases and J gave up 3 bases; unmatched junction bases: 8. CDR3 sequence reads: CASSTGASDYEQYF. CDR3 in DNA: TGTGCCAGCAGCACAGGGGCTTCAGACTACGAGCAGTACTTC.

The chain links TRBV2 to TRBJ2-3; 7 bases are shared with TRBD2. The length of the CDR3 is 16 residues. Germline assignment: CDR1 SNHLY and CDR2 FYNNEI. The V gene end was trimmed by 5 bases and the J gene end by 9 bases; junction bases not matched to a gene: 17. The CDR3 DNA is TGTGCCAGCAGTCTCTATATAAGTCTTGGGGGGGGAACGCAGTATTTT. Residues: CASSLYISLGGGTQYF.

The V and J genes are TRBV6-6 and TRBJ2-6, with D unresolved. Between the trimmed V and J ends, which lost 4 bases and 4 bases, there was a span of 11 bases. This CDR3 contains 15 residues. CDR1 is MNHNY, CDR2 SVGAGI, per germline (reference sequence). The CDR3, as DNA: TGTGCCAGCAGTTTTAGTGGTTCCGGGGCCAACGTCCTGACTTTC. It encodes CASSFSGSGANVLTF.

This chain uses TRBV5-1 with TRBJ2-7; a possible D gene is TRBD1 (5 bases). The germline gives CDR1 SGHRS, CDR2 YFSETQ. The CDR3 covers 14 residues. Deletions cut 0 bases from V and 3 bases from J, with 10 bases between. DNA for the CDR3: TGCGCCAGCAGCTTGGTTCAGGGTGGCTACGAGCAGTACTTC. Its translation: CASSLVQGGYEQYF. Combining the CDR3 with reference TRBV5-1 and TRBJ2-7 gives the whole variable domain KAGVTQTPRYLIKTRGQQVTLSCSPISGHRSVSWYQQTPGQGLQFLFEYFSETQRNKGNFPGRFSGRQFSNSRSEMNVSTLELGDSALYLCASSLVQGGYEQYFGPGTRLTVT.

The J gene is TRBJ1-5, the V gene TRBV19, with 9 bases aligning to TRBD1. In germline, CDR1 is LNHDA, CDR2 SQIVND (reference sequence). There are 17 residues in the CDR3. Trimming cost V 4 bases and J 3 bases; bases outside gene matches: 10. The CDR3 loop reads CASSSSTGTGTNQPQHF. The CDR3 bases are TGTGCCAGTAGTAGCTCCACCGGGACAGGGACCAATCAGCCCCAGCATTTT.

The rearrangement uses TRBV4-3 and TRBJ2-7; 8 nucleotides match TRBD1. The germline CDR1 and CDR2 sequences are LGHNA and YSLEER. The CDR3 has 14 amino acids. V shed 3 bases, J shed 2 bases, and the junction held 3 bases outside the gene matches. The CDR3 sequence: CASSHDRGAYEQYF. The CDR3 DNA follows: TGCGCCAGCAGCCACGACAGGGGAGCCTACGAGCAGTACTTC.

The rearrangement joins TRBV11-3 to TRBJ2-3, with D possibly matching TRBD1 (6 bases). The germline V gene encodes CDR1 SGHNT and CDR2 YENEEA. This CDR3 is 15 amino acids long. V was clipped by 3 bases and J by 1 base, with 11 bases between them. CDR3 DNA sequence: TGTGCCAGCAGCTTCCCTCGACAGGGCACAGATACGCAGTATTTT. Its protein product is CASSFPRQGTDTQYF.

The chain joins TRBV5-6 to TRBJ2-7; 11 positions agree with TRBD2. V lost 0 bases to trimming and J lost 2 bases; unmatched junction nucleotides: 10. Germline CDR1 and CDR2: SGHDT and YYEEEE. The CDR3 spans 18 residues. The CDR3 region has the DNA TGTGCCAGCAGCTTGGGTCTAGCGGGAGGTCCCGGGGCCTACGAGCAGTACTTC. It encodes CASSLGLAGGPGAYEQYF.

This rearrangement joins TRBV15 to TRBJ2-1; possibly TRBD1 for D (6 bases). Trimming took off 6 bases at V and 8 bases at J, with 14 bases between the two ends. CDR1 is LNHNV, CDR2 YYDKDF, per germline (reference sequence). There are 13 residues in the CDR3. CDR3 residues: CATSDNREDEQFF. The CDR3 nucleotides read TGTGCCACCAGTGACAACAGGGAAGATGAGCAGTTCTTC.

CDR3 residues: CALGQDNTEAFF. For the CDR3, the DNA is TGTGCCCTAGGACAGGACAACACTGAAGCTTTCTTT. The chain has TRBV30 and TRBJ1-1, with TRBD1 identical over 7 bases. CDR3 length: 12 residues. Germline V lookup: CDR1 GTSNPN, CDR2 SVGIG (reference sequence). V shed 8 bases, J shed 2 bases, and the junction held 5 bases outside the gene matches.

V and J are TRBV5-1 and TRBJ2-3; 11 bases are a match to TRBD2. Germline lookup yields CDR1 SGHRS and CDR2 YFSETQ. V dropped 0 bases and J dropped 6; count of bases not matched to a gene: 6. This CDR3 is built from 16 residues. CDR3 loop: CASSLGLAGGPDTQYF. The CDR3, as DNA: TGCGCCAGCAGCTTGGGTTTAGCGGGAGGGCCCGATACGCAGTATTTT.

J is TRBJ1-5 and V is TRBV7-8, with 7 positions matching TRBD1. This CDR3 is 15 amino acids long. The V gene's germline CDR1 is SGHVS and CDR2 FQNEAQ. The V gene end was trimmed by 5 bases and the J gene end by 4 bases; junction bases not matched to a gene: 8. CDR3 DNA sequence: TGTGCCAGCAGCCGGATACAGGGGATGAATCAGCCCCAGCATTTT. Its translation is CASSRIQGMNQPQHF.